This TCR beta chain was sequenced for a study of cytomegalovirus exposure and HLA in healthy donors. Study findings and constraints: In a later analysis, parvovirus B19, influenza, CMV and Epstein-Barr virus appeared linked to several top co-occurrence clusters. The authors later found HLA-associated TCR beta chains more clonally expanded than equally common others. Compared with the approximately 700-donor mean, an Asian-associated ancestry cluster reportedly had fewer N-insertions, according to a later analysis. Most subjects' HLA-A and HLA-B alleles were reportedly predicted from TCR beta sequences.

As regards this clone: The antigen is not known.

60 Vbeta and 13 Jbeta primers were used in PCR. Assay: immunoSEQ multiplex PCR; the TCRdb copy retains only in-frame clones and omits some. The sample yields 50,000 to 70,000 clones, around 84% seen once. Sequencing was performed on PBMCs. The TCR was taken from a male donor in good health and CMV-seronegative.

The CDR3 loop is CASSLEAGRYEQYF. The CDR3 DNA follows: TGTGCCAGCAGCTTAGAAGCGGGCCGCTACGAGCAGTACTTC. The V call is TRBV7-2, the J call TRBJ2-7; D is possibly TRBD2 (6 bases). Germline values: CDR1 SGHTA, CDR2 FQGNSA. This CDR3 has 14 amino acids. V lost 1 base to trimming and J lost 3 bases, with 10 bases between them.